These T cell receptor beta chains were read from a single sample in a study of CD8 T cells in ankylosing spondylitis. TCRdb reprocessed the 5' RACE reads with MiXCR, giving one entry per CDR3 protein. Of roughly 100,000 distinct CDR3 sequences listed, roughly 8.3% are singletons. Sequencing was carried out using blood, either unsorted or a sorted T cell fraction (not recorded which). The receptors derive from a male donor with ankylosing spondylitis or in good health (not recorded which). CDR3s include the opening cysteine and the closing phenylalanine or tryptophan. A D gene is named only where the DNA matches it firmly. Clone size is not always given. Where it is, it says once, few, many or a class for expanded clones.

J: TRBJ1-5
size: few
D: .
V: TRBV6-2/TRBV6-3
DNA: TGTGCCAGCAGCAACAGGGAGAATCAGCCCCAGCATTTT
CDR3: CASSNRENQPQHF

J: TRBJ2-7
size: many
D: .
V: TRBV20-1
DNA: TGCAGTGCTAGGGAGGGCGGAACGAGCTCCTACGAGCAGTACTTC
CDR3: CSAREGGTSSYEQYF

J: TRBJ1-2
size: many
D: .
V: TRBV30
DNA: TGTGCCTGGAGTCAAGACTACCACTATGGCTACACCTTC
CDR3: CAWSQDYHYGYTF

J: TRBJ1-3
size: many
D: .
V: TRBV12-3/TRBV12-4
DNA: TGTGCCAGCAGTCTGATCTCTGGAAACACCATATATTTT
CDR3: CASSLISGNTIYF

J: TRBJ1-6
size: many
D: .
V: TRBV5-1
DNA: TGCGCCAGCAGCTTGGACGGAAACCCCTATAATTCACCCCTCCACTTT
CDR3: CASSLDGNPYNSPLHF

J: TRBJ1-5
size: many
D: .
V: TRBV20-1
DNA: TGCAGTGCTAGAGGGGGGTCAGCTTATAGCAATCAGCCCCAGCATTTT
CDR3: CSARGGSAYSNQPQHF

J: TRBJ2-2
size: many
D: TRBD1
V: TRBV20-1
DNA: TGCAGTGCTAGAACGACAGGGAGCGGGGAGCTGTTTTTT
CDR3: CSARTTGSGELFF

J: TRBJ1-5
size: many
D: .
V: TRBV12-3/TRBV12-4
DNA: TGTGCCAGCAGTAGCTCCGGGGCGCGGAATCAGCCCCAGCATTTT
CDR3: CASSSSGARNQPQHF

J: TRBJ2-7
size: few
D: .
V: TRBV7-2
DNA: TGTGCCAGCAGCTTAGTCGGGGAGCAGTACTTC
CDR3: CASSLVGEQYF

J: TRBJ2-7
size: many
D: .
V: TRBV2
DNA: TGTGCCAGCAGTGAAATCCGTGGGGCTTCCTACGAGCAGTACTTC
CDR3: CASSEIRGASYEQYF

J: TRBJ2-7
size: .
D: .
V: TRBV7-2
DNA: TGTGCCAGCAGCTCTAATGGGGGCGAGCAGTACTTC
CDR3: CASSSNGGEQYF

J: TRBJ1-5
size: few
D: TRBD1
V: TRBV12-5
DNA: TGTGCTAGTGGCCAGACAGGGCAGCCTCAGCCCCAGCATTTT
CDR3: CASGQTGQPQPQHF

J: TRBJ2-2
size: many
D: .
V: TRBV7-6
DNA: TGTGCCAGCAGCTTAGTAGCCGGGTCCGGGGAGCTGTTTTTT
CDR3: CASSLVAGSGELFF

J: TRBJ2-7
size: many
D: TRBD1
V: TRBV18
DNA: TGTGCCAGCTCCCCGTACAGGGGGGCCCACGAGCAGTACTTC
CDR3: CASSPYRGAHEQYF

J: TRBJ2-2
size: few
D: .
V: TRBV2
DNA: TGTGCCAGCAGTGAAGTTGCAGCCGGGGAGCTGTTTTTT
CDR3: CASSEVAAGELFF

J: TRBJ1-2
size: many
D: .
V: TRBV6-2/TRBV6-3
DNA: TGTGCCAGCAGTTGGGCGGCGAACTATGGCTACACCTTC
CDR3: CASSWAANYGYTF

J: TRBJ2-1
size: many
D: TRBD2
V: TRBV4-1
DNA: TGCGCCAGCAGCAAGGCGCTGGGGATTAGCGGGAGGAATTCCTACAATGAGCAGTTCTTC
CDR3: CASSKALGISGRNSYNEQFF

J: TRBJ2-7
size: many
D: TRBD1
V: TRBV6-2/TRBV6-3
DNA: TGTGCCAGCAGTTCTGACAGGGAGATTTACGAGCAGTACTTC
CDR3: CASSSDREIYEQYF

J: TRBJ2-2
size: many
D: .
V: TRBV7-8
DNA: TGTGCCAGCAGACAGGGAGCGAACACCGGGGAGCTGTTTTTT
CDR3: CASRQGANTGELFF

J: TRBJ1-5
size: many
D: TRBD1
V: TRBV19
DNA: TGTGCCAGTAGTCGGAGGACAGGGATAACCCATCAGCCCCAGCATTTT
CDR3: CASSRRTGITHQPQHF

J: TRBJ1-4
size: many
D: .
V: TRBV6-1
DNA: TGTGCCAGCTCGGATCAGGGACTCTTTAATGAAAAACTGTTTTTT
CDR3: CASSDQGLFNEKLFF

J: TRBJ2-7
size: many
D: .
V: TRBV9
DNA: TGTGCCAGCAGCGTAGAGGACTCCGAGCAGTACTTC
CDR3: CASSVEDSEQYF

J: TRBJ2-7
size: .
D: .
V: TRBV5-1
DNA: TGCGCCAGCAGCTTCTACAGGGAAGCCTACGAGCAGTACTTC
CDR3: CASSFYREAYEQYF

J: TRBJ1-4
size: few
D: .
V: TRBV30
DNA: TGTGCCTGGAGTGTACGGTCTGGTGGAAAACTGTTTTTT
CDR3: CAWSVRSGGKLFF

J: TRBJ2-7
size: many
D: TRBD1
V: TRBV10-3
DNA: TGTGCCACGAGGGGACAGGGAACGGACGAGCAGTACTTC
CDR3: CATRGQGTDEQYF

J: TRBJ2-7
size: many
D: .
V: TRBV6-2/TRBV6-3
DNA: TGTGCCAGCAGTAGAACAGGGAATCCCTACGAGCAGTACTTC
CDR3: CASSRTGNPYEQYF

J: TRBJ2-1
size: many
D: TRBD2
V: TRBV27
DNA: TGTGCCAGCAGTTTCGGGACTAGCGCCAATGAGCAGTTCTTC
CDR3: CASSFGTSANEQFF

J: TRBJ2-5
size: many
D: TRBD2
V: TRBV5-1
DNA: TGCGCCAGCAGCTTTAGCGGGAGTTTAGAAGAGACCCAGTACTTC
CDR3: CASSFSGSLEETQYF

J: TRBJ1-5
size: many
D: .
V: TRBV11-2
DNA: TGTGCCAGCAGCTTATCCGGGCGCCAAGGCCAGCCCCAGCATTTT
CDR3: CASSLSGRQGQPQHF

J: TRBJ2-1
size: many
D: TRBD1
V: TRBV6-2/TRBV6-3
DNA: TGTGCCGGAAGCAAATCTCCGGGACAGGGTTACAATGAGCAGTTCTTC
CDR3: CAGSKSPGQGYNEQFF

J: TRBJ2-1
size: few
D: TRBD2
V: TRBV3-1
DNA: TGTGCCAGCAGCCAAGCCCCCAGCGGGAGTCCCTACAATGAGCAGTTCTTC
CDR3: CASSQAPSGSPYNEQFF

J: TRBJ2-7
size: few
D: TRBD1
V: TRBV29-1
DNA: TGCAGCGTCGCCTCGACAGGGTCAGGAGGCGAGCAGTACTTC
CDR3: CSVASTGSGGEQYF

J: TRBJ2-7
size: .
D: .
V: TRBV5-1
DNA: TGCGCCAGCAGCGATGACGGCCCCAGTCCCTACGAGCAGTACTTC
CDR3: CASSDDGPSPYEQYF

J: TRBJ2-7
size: .
D: TRBD1
V: TRBV6-6
DNA: TGTGCCAGCAGTGCGACAGGGTCCTACGAGCAGTACTTC
CDR3: CASSATGSYEQYF

J: TRBJ2-3
size: many
D: .
V: TRBV7-9
DNA: TGTGCCAGCAGCTTAGGTCGAAGGGAGCGGGATACGCAGTATTTT
CDR3: CASSLGRRERDTQYF

J: TRBJ2-7
size: many
D: TRBD2
V: TRBV25-1
DNA: TGTGCCAGCAGCCCTGGGTCGGGAGGAGGCTACGAGCAGTACTTC
CDR3: CASSPGSGGGYEQYF

J: TRBJ1-3
size: few
D: .
V: TRBV19
DNA: TGTGCCAGTAGTCCAAAGACAACAGGGACTGGAAACACCATATATTTT
CDR3: CASSPKTTGTGNTIYF